A single sample gave rise to the 6 T cell receptor beta chains below, sequenced in a study of T cell repertoires in cytomegalovirus infection. Their recognized antigens are unknown. One entry per CDR3 protein, called by TCRdb with MiXCR from the reads. The table includes approximately 910,000 distinct CDR3 sequences, approximately 30% detected once. Here the sequenced sample was cultured CD8+ T cells from PBMCs, taken from culture after CMV antigen stimulation. The origin of the receptors is a human donor in good health (CMV status not recorded). Some clones in this sample may be carry-over from other donors' samples.

This clonotype was recorded a few times. The V call is TRBV6-2 or TRBV6-3, the J call TRBJ2-1; TRBD2 matches at 11 bases. The CDR3 covers 16 residues. Germline loops: CDR1 MNHEY, CDR2 SVGEGT. Trimming removed 6 bases from V and 12 bases from J; junction bases left unmatched: 16. The CDR3: CASSPTLSWLAGGQFF. The CDR3 region has the DNA TGTGCCAGCAGCCCGACTCTCTCCTGGCTAGCGGGGGGGCAGTTCTTC.

The CDR3 DNA is TGTGCCATCAGATTGGGTCAGGGGTATAGTGAGCAGTTCTTC. Protein product: CAIRLGQGYSEQFF. V and J are TRBV10-3 and TRBJ2-1; a weak D match, TRBD1 (6 bases). The CDR3 is 14 residues long. The germline V gene has CDR1 ENHRY and CDR2 SYGVKD. V was pared by 6 bases and J by 9 bases, with 18 bases between.

There are many counts of this clonotype. The chain employs TRBV18 and TRBJ2-3; D is ambiguous. The germline V gene has CDR1 KGHSH and CDR2 LQKENI. This CDR3 spans 11 amino acids. V lost 8 bases and J lost 6, with 9 bases in between. CDR3 sequence: CASSPTDTQYF. As DNA, the CDR3 is TGTGCCAGCAGCCCGACCGATACGCAGTATTTT. Full variable domain (missing parts from reference TRBV18 and TRBJ2-3): NAGVMQNPRHLVRRRGQEARLRCSPMKGHSHVYWYRQLPEEGLKFMVYLQKENIIDESGMPKERFSAEFPKEGPSILRIQQVVRGDSAAYFCASSPTDTQYFGPGTRLTVL.

This clonotype was seen ten or more times. Germline and junction disagree at one end, which may indicate a read error. Written as DNA, the CDR3 is TGTGCCAGTAGTTACTCAGGGGCCACTGAAGCTTTCTTT. The encoded protein is CASSYSGATEAFF. This rearrangement joins TRBV6-5 to TRBJ1-1, with D perhaps TRBD1 (6 bases). From germline, CDR1 is MNHEY and CDR2 SVGAGI. This CDR3 is 13 amino acids long.

This clonotype has only a few counts. The gene calls are TRBV6-5 and TRBJ2-5, with TRBD1 matching 9 bases. Germline values: CDR1 MNHEY, CDR2 SVGAGI. The junction had 9 bases not matched to a gene; V was cut back by 4 bases and J by 0 bases. The CDR3 totals 17 residues. CDR3 coding DNA: TGTGCCAGCAGTTCAGCCTTGACAGGGGGTTACCAAGAGACCCAGTACTTC. Protein product: CASSSALTGGYQETQYF.

CDR3 nucleotide sequence: TGTGCCAGCAGCTCAGGAAGGGGGGAGCTGTTTTTT. This translates into CASSSGRGELFF. This chain uses TRBV7-9 with TRBJ2-2, with D hard to call. Per germline, CDR1 SEHNR and CDR2 FQNEAQ (reference sequence). The CDR3 runs to 12 residues. The germline V and J ends were trimmed by 4 bases and 8 bases, with 8 bases remaining between them. The complete variable domain, with remaining parts taken from reference TRBV7-9 and TRBJ2-2, reads DTGVSQNPRHKITKRGQNVTFRCDPISEHNRLYWYRQTLGQGPEFLTYFQNEAQLEKSRLLSDRFSAERPKGSFSTLEIQRTEQGDSAMYLCASSSGRGELFFGEGSRLTVL.